The TCR beta chain under discussion was sequenced for a study of cytomegalovirus exposure and HLA in healthy donors. Study-wide findings and caveats: The authors later found most CMV-associated TCR beta chains appeared HLA-restricted.

On this clone itself: Its specificity is unknown.

The PCR had 60 Vbeta and 13 Jbeta primers. The method was immunoSEQ multiplex PCR; TCRdb's version includes in-frame clones alone and lacks a portion of them. This table lists some 120,000 clones. Though nominally healthy at sampling, donors likely had unrecorded immune exposures. CDR3 length: 17 residues. Germline CDR1 reads MDHEN; CDR2 reads SYDVKM. Trimming took 7 bases from V and 0 from J; bases not matched to a gene: 10. This chain uses TRBV28 with TRBJ1-4, with 8 bases matching TRBD1. The TCR originated in a young man in good health and CMV-seronegative. Material: PBMCs. This chain's CDR3 is CASTLRDRRATNEKLFF. The CDR3 DNA follows: TGTGCCAGCACCCTCCGGGACAGGCGTGCAACTAATGAAAAACTGTTTTTT.